These T cell receptor beta chains were read from a single sample in a study of T-cell reconstitution after alpha-beta-depleted transplantation in children. Each CDR3 protein is one row after TCRdb ran MiXCR on the PCR reads. The repertoire includes a few hundred thousand distinct CDR3 sequences, less than 15% of them detected once, and around 4% sits in the top ten. Sequencing was performed on PBMCs, taken from the stem cell graft. The receptors originated from a human donor who donated a stem cell graft to a child with Fanconi anemia. Both conserved end residues are part of each CDR3. The order of the fields is D gene, V gene, J gene, CDR3 length, clone size, CDR3 protein, CDR3 DNA. The D gene is left open where the match is weak. For some rows the clone size is stated as once, few or many, or as a class when expanded; others skip it.

d_call: NA; v_call: TRBV7-2; j_call: TRBJ2-7; cdr3_length: 16; clone_size: few; cdr3_aa: CASSLAGQYSTYEQYF; cdr3_nt: TGTGCCAGCAGCTTAGCGGGGCAGTATTCTACCTACGAGCAGTACTTC
d_call: NA; v_call: TRBV7-2; j_call: TRBJ2-1; cdr3_length: 15; clone_size: NA; cdr3_aa: CASSLGSGDLGEQFF; cdr3_nt: TGTGCCAGCAGCTTAGGGAGCGGAGATCTAGGGGAGCAGTTCTTC
d_call: NA; v_call: TRBV12-3/TRBV12-4; j_call: TRBJ2-3; cdr3_length: 13; clone_size: NA; cdr3_aa: CASRETGTDTEYF; cdr3_nt: TGTGCCAGCAGGGAGACAGGCACAGATACGGAGTATTTT
d_call: NA; v_call: TRBV3-1; j_call: TRBJ1-2; cdr3_length: 15; clone_size: NA; cdr3_aa: CASSPSLGRNYGYTF; cdr3_nt: TGTGCCAGCAGCCCCAGCCTGGGCAGGAACTATGGCTACACCTTC
d_call: NA; v_call: TRBV12-3/TRBV12-4; j_call: TRBJ1-5; cdr3_length: 15; clone_size: many; cdr3_aa: CASSLAGTNNQPQHF; cdr3_nt: TGTGCCAGCAGTTTGGCCGGGACCAACAATCAGCCCCAGCATTTT
d_call: TRBD1; v_call: TRBV5-1; j_call: TRBJ2-2; cdr3_length: 14; clone_size: NA; cdr3_aa: CASRTGDDTGELFF; cdr3_nt: TGCGCCAGCAGGACAGGGGATGACACCGGGGAGCTGTTTTTT
d_call: TRBD2; v_call: TRBV7-9; j_call: TRBJ2-7; cdr3_length: 15; clone_size: few; cdr3_aa: CASSLRTSGSYEQYF; cdr3_nt: TGTGCCAGCAGCTTAAGGACTAGCGGCTCCTACGAGCAGTACTTC
d_call: NA; v_call: TRBV6-1; j_call: TRBJ1-1; cdr3_length: 14; clone_size: few; cdr3_aa: CASRRPEVYTEAFF; cdr3_nt: TGTGCCAGCAGAAGACCTGAGGTATACACTGAAGCTTTCTTT
d_call: TRBD2; v_call: TRBV27; j_call: TRBJ2-1; cdr3_length: 15; clone_size: NA; cdr3_aa: CASSQTSGGRGEQFF; cdr3_nt: TGTGCCAGCAGTCAGACTAGCGGGGGCCGGGGTGAGCAGTTCTTC
d_call: TRBD2; v_call: TRBV12-3/TRBV12-4; j_call: TRBJ2-5; cdr3_length: 14; clone_size: NA; cdr3_aa: CASTLIGGAETQYF; cdr3_nt: TGTGCCAGCACTTTGATCGGGGGGGCTGAGACCCAGTACTTC
d_call: TRBD1; v_call: TRBV12-3/TRBV12-4; j_call: TRBJ2-7; cdr3_length: 12; clone_size: many; cdr3_aa: CASSLDRGEQYF; cdr3_nt: TGTGCCAGCAGTCTAGACAGGGGCGAGCAGTACTTC
d_call: NA; v_call: TRBV6-2/TRBV6-3; j_call: TRBJ1-2; cdr3_length: 14; clone_size: NA; cdr3_aa: CASRSPGPNYGYTF; cdr3_nt: TGTGCCAGCAGATCACCGGGACCTAACTATGGCTACACCTTC
d_call: NA; v_call: TRBV7-6; j_call: TRBJ1-1; cdr3_length: 13; clone_size: many; cdr3_aa: CASSLVLNTEAFF; cdr3_nt: TGTGCCAGCAGCTTAGTATTGAACACTGAAGCTTTCTTT
d_call: TRBD1; v_call: TRBV10-3; j_call: TRBJ1-2; cdr3_length: 13; clone_size: many; cdr3_aa: CAISEEGAYGYTF; cdr3_nt: TGTGCCATCAGTGAGGAGGGGGCGTACGGCTACACCTTC
d_call: NA; v_call: TRBV5-1; j_call: TRBJ2-3; cdr3_length: 16; clone_size: many; cdr3_aa: CASSSRSGQSTDTQYF; cdr3_nt: TGCGCCAGCAGCTCCCGGAGCGGACAAAGCACAGATACGCAGTATTTT
d_call: NA; v_call: TRBV7-6; j_call: TRBJ2-1; cdr3_length: 15; clone_size: NA; cdr3_aa: CASSLLDSSYNEQFF; cdr3_nt: TGTGCCAGCAGCTTACTCGACAGCTCCTACAATGAGCAGTTCTTC
d_call: TRBD1; v_call: TRBV6-5; j_call: TRBJ1-1; cdr3_length: 17; clone_size: few; cdr3_aa: CASSYSPTGGMNTEAFF; cdr3_nt: TGTGCCAGCAGTTACAGTCCCACAGGGGGGATGAACACTGAAGCTTTCTTT
d_call: NA; v_call: TRBV12-3/TRBV12-4; j_call: TRBJ2-7; cdr3_length: 14; clone_size: few; cdr3_aa: CASSLGQVSYEQYF; cdr3_nt: TGTGCCAGCAGTTTAGGACAGGTCTCCTACGAGCAGTACTTC
d_call: TRBD1; v_call: TRBV29-1; j_call: TRBJ1-1; cdr3_length: 11; clone_size: many; cdr3_aa: CSAGDRKEAFF; cdr3_nt: TGCAGCGCGGGGGACAGAAAAGAAGCTTTCTTT
d_call: NA; v_call: TRBV28; j_call: TRBJ1-1; cdr3_length: 13; clone_size: many; cdr3_aa: CASSQPGGTEAFF; cdr3_nt: TGTGCCAGCAGCCAACCTGGGGGTACTGAAGCTTTCTTT
d_call: TRBD1; v_call: TRBV30; j_call: TRBJ2-7; cdr3_length: 14; clone_size: NA; cdr3_aa: CAWDVTGKVGEQYF; cdr3_nt: TGTGCCTGGGATGTGACAGGGAAAGTTGGGGAGCAGTACTTC
d_call: NA; v_call: TRBV3-1; j_call: TRBJ2-5; cdr3_length: 14; clone_size: few; cdr3_aa: CASSQGLAGGTQYF; cdr3_nt: TGTGCCAGCAGCCAAGGCTTAGCTGGCGGGACCCAGTACTTC
d_call: NA; v_call: TRBV6-2/TRBV6-3; j_call: TRBJ2-3; cdr3_length: 15; clone_size: many; cdr3_aa: CASSYRENGADTQYF; cdr3_nt: TGTGCCAGCAGTTACCGGGAAAATGGGGCAGATACGCAGTATTTT
d_call: NA; v_call: TRBV15; j_call: TRBJ2-6; cdr3_length: 17; clone_size: many; cdr3_aa: CATSRGYNLAGANVLTF; cdr3_nt: TGTGCCACCAGCAGGGGTTATAATCTTGCTGGGGCCAACGTCCTGACTTTC
d_call: TRBD2; v_call: TRBV10-3; j_call: TRBJ2-3; cdr3_length: 13; clone_size: few; cdr3_aa: CAIKAGGPDTQYF; cdr3_nt: TGTGCCATCAAGGCGGGGGGCCCAGATACGCAGTATTTT
d_call: NA; v_call: TRBV12-3/TRBV12-4; j_call: TRBJ1-1; cdr3_length: 13; clone_size: NA; cdr3_aa: CASSLTPRMEAFF; cdr3_nt: TGTGCCAGCAGTTTAACCCCTCGGATGGAAGCTTTCTTT
d_call: NA; v_call: TRBV14; j_call: TRBJ1-1; cdr3_length: 12; clone_size: NA; cdr3_aa: CASGQLNTEAFF; cdr3_nt: TGTGCCAGCGGTCAGCTGAACACTGAAGCTTTCTTT
d_call: TRBD1; v_call: TRBV18; j_call: TRBJ2-2; cdr3_length: 16; clone_size: once; cdr3_aa: CASSPVPGQGIGELFF; cdr3_nt: TGTGCCAGCTCACCAGTCCCGGGACAGGGCATCGGGGAGCTGTTTTTT
d_call: TRBD2; v_call: TRBV11-3; j_call: TRBJ2-3; cdr3_length: 14; clone_size: many; cdr3_aa: CASSPTSIAGVQYF; cdr3_nt: TGTGCCAGCAGCCCAACGAGTATCGCGGGGGTGCAGTATTTT
d_call: NA; v_call: TRBV7-2; j_call: TRBJ1-1; cdr3_length: 14; clone_size: NA; cdr3_aa: CASSSLGVGGEAFF; cdr3_nt: TGTGCCAGCAGCTCCCTCGGCGTCGGCGGTGAAGCTTTCTTT
d_call: NA; v_call: TRBV4-3; j_call: TRBJ2-6; cdr3_length: 18; clone_size: few; cdr3_aa: CASSQAGTPTSGANVLTF; cdr3_nt: TGCGCCAGCAGCCAAGCAGGAACACCTACTTCTGGGGCCAACGTCCTGACTTTC
d_call: TRBD1; v_call: TRBV5-1; j_call: TRBJ1-2; cdr3_length: 15; clone_size: NA; cdr3_aa: CASSHDRGLFDGYTF; cdr3_nt: TGCGCCAGCAGCCACGACAGGGGTCTGTTTGATGGCTACACCTTC
d_call: NA; v_call: TRBV12-3/TRBV12-4; j_call: TRBJ1-2; cdr3_length: 15; clone_size: NA; cdr3_aa: CASSSSRGSALGYTF; cdr3_nt: NA
d_call: TRBD2; v_call: TRBV5-1; j_call: TRBJ2-2; cdr3_length: 18; clone_size: once; cdr3_aa: CASSSRTSGGPTTGELFF; cdr3_nt: TGCGCCAGCAGCTCAAGGACTAGCGGGGGCCCGACCACCGGGGAGCTGTTTTTT
d_call: NA; v_call: TRBV7-8; j_call: TRBJ2-2; cdr3_length: 14; clone_size: few; cdr3_aa: CASLGNPNTGELFF; cdr3_nt: TGTGCCAGCTTGGGGAATCCCAACACCGGGGAGCTGTTTTTT
d_call: TRBD1; v_call: TRBV27; j_call: TRBJ2-5; cdr3_length: 13; clone_size: few; cdr3_aa: CASSPQGEETQYF; cdr3_nt: TGTGCCAGCAGTCCTCAGGGGGAAGAGACCCAGTACTTC
d_call: NA; v_call: TRBV28; j_call: TRBJ2-7; cdr3_length: 16; clone_size: NA; cdr3_aa: CASTLALGLRAREQYF; cdr3_nt: TGTGCCAGCACCCTCGCGCTAGGGTTGAGGGCTAGGGAGCAGTACTTC